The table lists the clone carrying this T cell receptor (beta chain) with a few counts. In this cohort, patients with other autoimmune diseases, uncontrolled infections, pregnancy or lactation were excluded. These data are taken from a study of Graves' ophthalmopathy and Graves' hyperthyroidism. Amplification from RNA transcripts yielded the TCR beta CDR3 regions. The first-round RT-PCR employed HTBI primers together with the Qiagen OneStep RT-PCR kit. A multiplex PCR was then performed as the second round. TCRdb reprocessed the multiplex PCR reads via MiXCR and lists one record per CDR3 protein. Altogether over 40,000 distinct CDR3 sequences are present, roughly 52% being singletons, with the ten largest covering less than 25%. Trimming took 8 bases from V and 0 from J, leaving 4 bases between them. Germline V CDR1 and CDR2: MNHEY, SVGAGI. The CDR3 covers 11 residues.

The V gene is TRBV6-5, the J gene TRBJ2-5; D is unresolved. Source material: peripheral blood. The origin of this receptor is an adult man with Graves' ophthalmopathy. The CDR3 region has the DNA TGTGCCAGCCGGAACCAAGAGACCCAGTACTTC. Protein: CASRNQETQYF.